The 21 T cell receptor beta chains reported below all come from one sample, sequenced in a study of T-cell memory formation after mild COVID-19 (dated by TCRdb to the early 2020s). The library relied on 5' RACE. Instrument used: Illumina NovaSeq 6000. The public reads were reanalyzed by TCRdb: fastp trimming at Q25, MiXCR alignment, in-frame beta chains only. For every CDR3 protein sequence, its rows merge into one entry that carries the most common genes and DNA. The sample table holds roughly 510,000 distinct CDR3 sequences, of which 15% to 20% were seen once. Around 7.8% of the sample comes from the top ten. Specimen: PBMCs or a T cell subset sorted from them (not recorded which). Receptor source: an adult woman who had mild COVID-19 (a few samples of this study predate the infection). The sample titles of this study are shuffled in the database, so cell type and time point are left out; the donor was told from shared clones.

The chain uses TRBV7-2 and TRBJ1-2; 7 nucleotides agree with TRBD1. J lost 3 bases, V lost 5 bases, and 3 bases had no gene match. Per germline, CDR1 SGHTA and CDR2 FQGNSA. This CDR3 region has 13 residues. CDR3 sequence reads: CASSTQGYYGYTF. The CDR3 DNA reads TGTGCCAGCAGCACACAGGGGTACTATGGCTACACCTTC.

The chain has TRBV20-1 and TRBJ1-1, with 7 positions matching TRBD1. The V gene's germline CDR1 is DFQATT and CDR2 SNEGSKA (reference sequence). V trimming: 4 bases; J trimming: 1 base; junction bases outside the gene matches: 6. This CDR3 is built from 14 residues. The CDR3 loop is CSANPGTANTEAFF. The CDR3 region has the DNA TGCAGTGCTAACCCCGGGACAGCGAACACTGAAGCTTTCTTT.

V gene TRBV3-1 combines with J gene TRBJ2-3, with 9 bases lining up with TRBD2. The CDR3 has 15 amino acids. Germline V gene lookup returns CDR1 LGHDT and CDR2 YNNKEL (reference sequence). V shed 4 bases and J 2 bases; nucleotides not matched to a gene: 4. The CDR3: CASSLAGAHTDTQYF. The CDR3, as DNA: TGTGCCAGCAGCCTAGCGGGGGCCCACACAGATACGCAGTATTTT.

The gene calls are TRBV7-9 and TRBJ1-1, with D maybe TRBD1 (5 bases). CDR3 length: 13 residues. Trimming pared 2 bases from V and 8 bases from J, leaving 12 bases between. Germline CDR1 SEHNR, CDR2 FQNEAQ (reference sequence). The CDR3 DNA sequence: TGTGCCAGCAGCTTACGGGAATGGGGGGAAGCTTTCTTT. It codes for CASSLREWGEAFF. The full variable domain, its missing parts supplied by reference TRBV7-9 and TRBJ1-1, is DTGVSQNPRHKITKRGQNVTFRCDPISEHNRLYWYRQTLGQGPEFLTYFQNEAQLEKSRLLSDRFSAERPKGSFSTLEIQRTEQGDSAMYLCASSLREWGEAFFGQGTRLTVV.

A remark on this clonotype: A much larger clone is a single base away; this may be a read error. The chain is built from TRBV12-3 or TRBV12-4 and TRBJ2-1, with D unresolved. The CDR3 contains 12 residues. V lost 5 bases and J lost 5, with 7 bases in between. CDR3 coding DNA: TGTGCCAGCAGTCCCCAGCACAATGAGCAGTTCTTC. Residues: CASSPQHNEQFF.

This clonotype was picked up many times. V and J are TRBV7-9 and TRBJ2-1, with TRBD1 matching over 10 bases. Germline V gene sequence: CDR1 SEHNR, CDR2 FQNEAQ (reference sequence). The CDR3 length is 16 residues. V was pared by 1 base and J by 9 bases, with 9 bases of the junction left unmatched. CDR3 in amino acids: CASSLGETGGEAEQFF. For the CDR3, the DNA is TGTGCCAGCAGCTTAGGCGAGACAGGGGGCGAGGCTGAGCAGTTCTTC.

This clonotype has only a few counts. The chain carries TRBV6-2 or TRBV6-3 and TRBJ1-5; tentative D call: TRBD1 (5 bases). Per the germline V gene, CDR1 is MNHEY and CDR2 is SVGEGT. Trimming left V 5 bases short and J 8 bases short, with 16 bases between. The CDR3 consists of 14 residues. CDR3 region: CASSPPGGIEPQHF. CDR3 bases: TGTGCCAGCAGTCCCCCCGGGGGAATTGAGCCCCAGCATTTT.

This clonotype was counted between two and nine times. This sequence joins TRBV7-2 and TRBJ2-1; D call uncertain. V was trimmed by 11 bases and J by 8 bases, leaving 22 bases between them. Germline V gene sequence: CDR1 SGHTA, CDR2 FQGNSA. The CDR3 is 14 amino acids. The CDR3 DNA reads TGTGCCGCCGAAGTCCACCCCTCCCTCGATGAGCAGTTCTTC. It translates to CAAEVHPSLDEQFF.

This chain's CDR3 is CASSSLSRADQPQHF. CDR3 nucleotide sequence: TGTGCCAGCAGCTCGTTGAGCAGGGCGGACCAGCCCCAGCATTTT. This rearrangement joins TRBV7-8 to TRBJ1-5; perhaps TRBD1 as D (5 bases). This CDR3 is 15 amino acids long. The ends were cut back, 4 bases at V and 7 bases at J, with 17 bases in the middle. The germline CDR1 and CDR2 sequences are SGHVS and FQNEAQ.

This clonotype came up a few times. V usage is TRBV6-5 and J usage is TRBJ1-2; D not certain. V was pared by 2 bases and J by 8 bases, with 18 bases between. The CDR3 contains 15 residues. In germline, CDR1 is MNHEY, CDR2 SVGAGI. The CDR3 loop is CASSYGPATARGYTF. DNA of the CDR3: TGTGCCAGCAGTTACGGTCCCGCCACGGCGAGAGGCTACACCTTC.

This clonotype is a singleton in its sample. The rearrangement links TRBV2 to TRBJ2-1; D is undetermined. Trimming cost V 4 bases and J 0 bases, with 10 bases left between them. From germline, CDR1 is SNHLY and CDR2 FYNNEI. The length of the CDR3 is 15 residues. Here the CDR3 reads CASSAGASSYNEQFF. CDR3 DNA sequence: TGTGCCAGCAGTGCCGGTGCCAGCTCCTACAATGAGCAGTTCTTC.

The chain uses TRBV7-3 and TRBJ2-5, with 7 bases fitting TRBD1. The V and J ends lost 3 bases and 5 bases, in that order; junction bases with no gene match: 9. This CDR3 has 15 residues. Germline CDR1 is SGHTA and CDR2 is FQGTGA. The CDR3 region has the DNA TGTGCCAGCAGCTTCGGGCAGGGGGTCTGGGAGACCCAGTACTTC. It yields the protein CASSFGQGVWETQYF.

This clonotype was observed a handful of times. The chain links TRBV7-9 to TRBJ2-7, with 9 bases aligning to TRBD1. Germline V gives CDR1 SEHNR, CDR2 FQNEAQ (reference sequence). This CDR3 spans 14 amino acids. Trimming took 6 bases from V and 6 from J; bases not matched to a gene: 9. CDR3 sequence reads: CASSSGTGFFEQYF. CDR3 nucleotides: TGTGCCAGCAGTTCCGGGACAGGGTTTTTCGAGCAGTACTTC.

This clonotype was seen only a few times. The chain carries TRBV5-1 and TRBJ1-1, with D possibly TRBD1 on 6 matching bases. V was pared by 4 bases and J by 6 bases, with 16 bases between. The germline gives CDR1 SGHRS, CDR2 YFSETQ. The CDR3 has 14 amino acids. The CDR3 DNA sequence: TGCGCCAGCAGCCCGGGGGGGGCGGTGGCTGAAGCTTTCTTT. This encodes CASSPGGAVAEAFF. The whole variable domain, remainder taken from reference TRBV5-1 and TRBJ1-1, is KAGVTQTPRYLIKTRGQQVTLSCSPISGHRSVSWYQQTPGQGLQFLFEYFSETQRNKGNFPGRFSGRQFSNSRSEMNVSTLELGDSALYLCASSPGGAVAEAFFGQGTRLTVV.

CDR3 amino acids: CASSLMTMANYGYTF. The CDR3 nucleotides are TGCGCCAGCAGCTTGATGACGATGGCTAACTATGGCTACACCTTC. This sequence joins TRBV5-1 and TRBJ1-2; D call uncertain. Trimming shortened V by 1 base and J by 0 bases, and 10 bases separated the two germline ends. The length of the CDR3 is 15 residues. CDR1 and CDR2 (germline): SGHRS, YFSETQ.

CDR3 sequence (DNA): TGTGCCAGCAGCCCCTCTGACGCACGGGGCCGGGAAGCTTTCTTT. It codes for CASSPSDARGREAFF. This chain joins TRBV5-5 and TRBJ1-1; the D gene is possibly TRBD1 (5 bases). The length of the CDR3 is 15 residues. Germline CDR1 SGHKS, CDR2 YYEKEE (reference sequence). Trimming pared 4 bases from V and 8 bases from J, leaving 21 bases between.

This clonotype has more than one count but fewer than ten. The gene calls are TRBV6-5 and TRBJ2-1; D is unclear. V was cut by 0 bases and J by 5 bases, with 8 bases left in between. This CDR3 is 14 amino acids long. Germline V lookup: CDR1 MNHEY, CDR2 SVGAGI. CDR3 sequence (DNA): TGTGCCAGCAGTTACTCAGTTACCGACAATGAGCAGTTCTTC. Amino acid sequence: CASSYSVTDNEQFF.

This clonotype has only a few counts. This chain connects TRBV4-1 to TRBJ2-1; D not certain. The germline CDR1 and CDR2 sequences are MGHRA and YSYEKL. The CDR3 covers 15 residues. The V end was cut by 6 bases, the J end by 3 bases, with 15 bases between. This CDR3 is CASSLGPNLYNEQFF. The CDR3 region has the DNA TGCGCCAGCAGTCTCGGACCTAACCTCTACAATGAGCAGTTCTTC.

This chain links TRBV12-3 or TRBV12-4 with TRBJ1-5; D is unclear. This CDR3 has 13 residues. Trimming shortened V by 7 bases and J by 4 bases, and 11 bases separated the two germline ends. The CDR3 coding sequence is TGTGCCAGCACCTATGACTTAAATCAGCCCCAGCATTTT. Translated, it gives CASTYDLNQPQHF.

In this sample, this clonotype turned up a few times. The chain links TRBV7-8 to TRBJ2-1, with 7 bases fitting TRBD2. Per the germline V gene, CDR1 is SGHVS and CDR2 is FQNEAQ. This CDR3 is built from 18 residues. With 5 bases clipped from V and 3 bases from J, the junction kept 16 bases outside the gene matches. The CDR3 DNA is TGTGCCAGCAGCCCTAGGGCCCGGGACTACGGTCTCTACAATGAGCAGTTCTTC. Translating gives CASSPRARDYGLYNEQFF.

J is TRBJ2-7 and V is TRBV20-1, with 10 bases fitting TRBD2. The CDR3 loop spans 17 amino acids. The junction had 14 bases not matched to a gene; V was cut back by 0 bases and J by 6 bases. Germline V gene data show CDR1 as DFQATT and CDR2 as SNEGSKA (reference sequence). CDR3 sequence: CSARESGTSALGLEQYF. Written as DNA, the CDR3 is TGCAGTGCTAGAGAGAGCGGGACTAGCGCCCTCGGGCTCGAGCAGTACTTC.